The T cell receptor beta chain under discussion was sequenced for a study of cytomegalovirus exposure and HLA in healthy donors. Germline V gives CDR1 SQVTM, CDR2 ANQGSEA. Trimming left V 5 bases short and J 3 bases short, with 11 bases between. The CDR3 is made up of 13 amino acids. The primer mix had 60 Vbeta and 13 Jbeta primers. Sequencing used immunoSEQ multiplex PCR; TCRdb keeps in-frame clones, though not all of them. The sample lists about 190,000 clones; over 80% were seen once. Specimen: PBMCs. The sequence came from a man between 40 and 49 years old in good health and CMV-seropositive. The chain combines TRBV29-1 with TRBJ2-1, with no clear D. CDR3 in amino acids: CSVSVTLYNEQFF. The CDR3 DNA sequence: TGCAGCGTTTCGGTCACGCTCTACAATGAGCAGTTCTTC.